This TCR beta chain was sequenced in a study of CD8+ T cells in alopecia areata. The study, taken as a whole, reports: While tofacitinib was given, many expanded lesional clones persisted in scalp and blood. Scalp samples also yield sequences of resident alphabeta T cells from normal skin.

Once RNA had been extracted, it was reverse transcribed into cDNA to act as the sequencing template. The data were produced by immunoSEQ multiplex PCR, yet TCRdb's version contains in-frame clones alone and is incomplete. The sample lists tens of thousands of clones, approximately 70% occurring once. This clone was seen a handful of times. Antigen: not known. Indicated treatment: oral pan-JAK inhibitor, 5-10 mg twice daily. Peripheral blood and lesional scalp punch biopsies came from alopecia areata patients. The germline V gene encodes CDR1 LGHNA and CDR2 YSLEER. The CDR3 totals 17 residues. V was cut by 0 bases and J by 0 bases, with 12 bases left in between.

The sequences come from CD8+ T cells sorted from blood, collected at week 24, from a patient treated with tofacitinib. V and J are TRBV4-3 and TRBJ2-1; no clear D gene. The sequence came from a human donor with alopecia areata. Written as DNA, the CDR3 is TGCGCCAGCAGCCAAGATAACCGACTGGGCTCCTACAATGAGCAGTTCTTC. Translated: CASSQDNRLGSYNEQFF.